The sequence of this T cell receptor beta chain was determined in a study of shared clonotypes between healthy human individuals. Study-level findings and limits: Compared with clonotypes that all four donors shared, non-shared clonotypes had lower generation probabilities. Around 5% was the fraction of naive CD4 clonotypes found shared across four donors.

As processed by the authors: Filtering differed since immunoSEQ provided only junctions, with no quality scores. The protocol was immunoSEQ multiplex PCR, while the TCRdb copy is restricted to in-frame clones and leaves out a portion. Clone size and V and J calls were adopted from that table, with D and trimming inferred from the DNA. The table shows 2 million to 2.5 million clones, with 85% to 95% occurring only once. This CDR3 comprises 15 residues. The germline V and J ends were trimmed by 0 bases and 4 bases, with 12 bases remaining between them. Germline-derived CDR1 and CDR2 are PRHDT and FYEKMQ (reference sequence). Concerning this clone: Its antigen remains unidentified.

It was CD45RO-negative cells, positively selected for CCR7, that made up naive CD8 cells, with terminally differentiated effector memory CD45RA+ cells excluded. The chain couples TRBV13 to TRBJ2-5, with D possibly TRBD2 on 5 matching bases. Sequencing was done on a sample of naive CD8+ T cells from PBMCs. The TCR sequence derives from a man between 18 and 29 years old in good health. Some clones in this sample may be carry-over from other donors' samples. CDR3 in amino acids: CASSLGGNRGETQYF. CDR3 DNA: TGTGCCAGCAGCTTAGGCGGGAATAGAGGAGAGACCCAGTACTTC.